These T cell receptor beta chains were read from a single sample in a study of cytotoxic CD8 clonotypes in ibrutinib-treated CLL. Only in-frame clones appear in the TCRdb table, and some are missing; sequencing was by immunoSEQ multiplex PCR. The table lists roughly 250,000 clones, 70% of them singletons. Sequencing was performed on PBMCs, taken after 24 months of ibrutinib treatment. Receptors were obtained from a human donor with chronic lymphocytic leukemia. Both conserved end residues are part of each CDR3. The D gene is left open where the match is weak. Size tells how often a clone was seen (once, few, many) or the class of an expanded clone, and some rows leave it out.

clone_size j_call d_call v_call cdr3_aa cdr3_nt
- TRBJ1-2 TRBD1 TRBV27 CASGRGMGALGNYGYTF TGTGCCAGCGGCAGGGGGATGGGTGCCCTTGGTAACTATGGCTACACCTTC
- TRBJ2-7 TRBD2 TRBV5-1 CASSLSGRIYEQYF TGCGCCAGCAGCTTAAGCGGGAGAATCTACGAGCAGTACTTC
- TRBJ2-3 - TRBV10-3 CAISPGEPDTQYF TGTGCCATCAGTCCGGGAGAACCAGATACGCAGTATTTT
- TRBJ2-3 - TRBV5-1 CASSSSPGLITDTQYF TGCGCCAGCAGCTCTAGCCCGGGACTCATAACAGATACGCAGTATTTT
- TRBJ2-7 - TRBV6-5 CASSYSIGSSYEQYF TGTGCCAGCAGTTACTCGATCGGGAGCTCCTACGAGCAGTACTTC
- TRBJ1-5 - TRBV27 CASSLTTDFNQPQHF TGTGCCAGCAGTTTAACTACCGACTTCAATCAGCCCCAGCATTTT
- TRBJ2-7 TRBD2 TRBV5-6 CASSSNLLAGNYEQYF TGTGCCAGCAGCTCTAATCTCCTAGCGGGGAACTACGAGCAGTACTTC
- TRBJ1-2 - TRBV30 CAWSPLDVVVNGYTF TGTGCCTGGAGCCCCCTTGATGTAGTTGTTAATGGCTACACCTTC
- TRBJ2-5 - TRBV4-3 CASSQDSGSREETQYF TGCGCCAGCAGCCAAGATTCCGGATCGCGGGAAGAGACCCAGTACTTC
- TRBJ2-3 - TRBV27 CASSLFGAGGADTQYF TGTGCCAGCAGTTTATTCGGCGCAGGCGGTGCAGATACGCAGTATTTT
few TRBJ2-3 TRBD1 TRBV15 CATSSPPGQGVDTQYF TGTGCCACCAGCAGTCCCCCGGGACAGGGTGTAGATACGCAGTATTTT
- TRBJ2-5 TRBD2 TRBV10-2 CASSTAGGLTQETQYF TGCGCCAGCAGTACAGCGGGAGGTCTAACGCAAGAGACCCAGTACTTC
once TRBJ1-6 - TRBV5-1 CASSLGTSYNSPLHF TGCGCCAGCAGCTTGGGGACGTCTTATAATTCACCCCTCCACTTT
- TRBJ2-3 TRBD2 TRBV9 CASSVEPWGSGSPGTDTQYF TGTGCCAGCAGCGTAGAACCCTGGGGTAGCGGGAGTCCGGGCACAGATACGCAGTATTTT
- TRBJ2-5 - TRBV30 CAWATGNGQETQYF TGTGCCTGGGCCACAGGGAATGGCCAAGAGACCCAGTACTTC
- TRBJ1-1 - TRBV5-1 CASSVRQVGTEAFF TGCGCCAGCAGCGTGCGACAGGTGGGCACTGAAGCTTTCTTT
- TRBJ2-1 - TRBV7-3 CASSFRVPYNEQFF TGTGCCAGCAGCTTCAGGGTCCCCTACAATGAGCAGTTCTTC